This T cell receptor (beta chain) was retrieved from a study of blood T cells in healthy people across ages. Findings of the study overall: Naive T cell percentage showed a strong correlation with TCR beta diversity. The diversity estimates, figures obtained from one million T cells, were considered underestimates. Per million T cells, the diversity of TCR beta decreased roughly linearly as age advanced.

Then a second PCR, running roughly 7 to 12 cycles, was carried out with a sample-barcoded 5' primer and a J-beta primer mix. TCRdb redid the calling of the 5' RACE reads with MiXCR, one entry per CDR3 protein. The table has 1.5 million to 2 million distinct CDR3 sequences, 30% to 40% seen once. Trimming removed 0 bases from V and 5 bases from J; junction bases left unmatched: 10. CDR3 length equals 16 residues. Germline assignment: CDR1 SGDLS and CDR2 YYNGEE. This clonotype showed up just a few times. The antigen remains unidentified. The sequencing sample was made of blood. The V and J genes are TRBV9 and TRBJ2-5; 7 bases are a match to TRBD1. This clonotype originated in a human donor in good health. The CDR3 is CASSVGRGGVRETQYF. The CDR3 nucleotides are TGTGCCAGCAGCGTAGGAAGAGGGGGCGTACGGGAGACCCAGTACTTC.